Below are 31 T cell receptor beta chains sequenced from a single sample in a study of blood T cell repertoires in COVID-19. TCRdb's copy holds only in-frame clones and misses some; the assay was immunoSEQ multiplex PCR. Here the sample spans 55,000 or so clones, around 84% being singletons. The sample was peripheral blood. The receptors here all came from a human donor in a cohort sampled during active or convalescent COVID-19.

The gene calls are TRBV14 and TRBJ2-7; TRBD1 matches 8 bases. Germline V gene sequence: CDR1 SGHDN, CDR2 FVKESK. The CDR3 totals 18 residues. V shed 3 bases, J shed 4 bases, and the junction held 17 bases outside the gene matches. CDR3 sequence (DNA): TGTGCCAGCAGCCATCTCTCCGGGGGCAGGGGGCGAAGTTACGAGCAGTACTTC. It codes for CASSHLSGGRGRSYEQYF.

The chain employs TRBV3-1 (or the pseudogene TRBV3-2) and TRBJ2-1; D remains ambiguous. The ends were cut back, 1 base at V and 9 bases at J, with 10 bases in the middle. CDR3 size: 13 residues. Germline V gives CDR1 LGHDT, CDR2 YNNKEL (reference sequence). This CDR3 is CASSQGLDGEQFF. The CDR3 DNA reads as TGTGCCAGCAGCCAAGGTCTAGATGGTGAGCAGTTCTTC.

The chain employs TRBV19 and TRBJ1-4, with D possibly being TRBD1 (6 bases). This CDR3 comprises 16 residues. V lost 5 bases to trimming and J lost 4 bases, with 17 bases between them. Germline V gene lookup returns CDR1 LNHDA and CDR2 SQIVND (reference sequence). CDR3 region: CASSEKGGAGNEKLFF. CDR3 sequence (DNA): TGTGCCAGTAGTGAAAAGGGGGGGGCCGGTAATGAAAAACTGTTTTTT.

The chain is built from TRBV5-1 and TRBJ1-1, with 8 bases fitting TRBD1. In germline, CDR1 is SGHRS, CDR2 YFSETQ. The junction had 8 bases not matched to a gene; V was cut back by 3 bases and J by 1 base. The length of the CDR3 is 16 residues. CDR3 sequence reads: CASSYGQGGQNTEAFF. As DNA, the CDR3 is TGCGCCAGCAGCTACGGACAGGGTGGACAGAACACTGAAGCTTTCTTT. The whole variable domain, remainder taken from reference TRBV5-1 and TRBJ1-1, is KAGVTQTPRYLIKTRGQQVTLSCSPISGHRSVSWYQQTPGQGLQFLFEYFSETQRNKGNFPGRFSGRQFSNSRSEMNVSTLELGDSALYLCASSYGQGGQNTEAFFGQGTRLTVV.

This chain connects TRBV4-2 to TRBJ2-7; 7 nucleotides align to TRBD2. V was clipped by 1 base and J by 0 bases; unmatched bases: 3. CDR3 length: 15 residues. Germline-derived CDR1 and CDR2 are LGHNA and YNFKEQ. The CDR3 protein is CASSQGGGLSYEQYF. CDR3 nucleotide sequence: TGTGCCAGCAGCCAAGGGGGGGGACTCTCCTACGAGCAGTACTTC.

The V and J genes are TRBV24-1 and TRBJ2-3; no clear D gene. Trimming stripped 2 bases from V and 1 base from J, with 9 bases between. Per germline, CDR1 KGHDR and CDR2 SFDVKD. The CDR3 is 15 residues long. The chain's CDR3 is CATSDSLGGTDTQYF. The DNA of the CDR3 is TGTGCCACCAGTGATTCCTTAGGAGGCACAGATACGCAGTATTTT.

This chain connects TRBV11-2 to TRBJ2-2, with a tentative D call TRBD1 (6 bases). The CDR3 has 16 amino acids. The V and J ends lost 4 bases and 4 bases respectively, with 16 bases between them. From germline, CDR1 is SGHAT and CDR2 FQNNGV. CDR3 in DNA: TGTGCCAGCAGCTCCACCCTCAGGGGTCCCACCGGGGAGCTGTTTTTT. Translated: CASSSTLRGPTGELFF.

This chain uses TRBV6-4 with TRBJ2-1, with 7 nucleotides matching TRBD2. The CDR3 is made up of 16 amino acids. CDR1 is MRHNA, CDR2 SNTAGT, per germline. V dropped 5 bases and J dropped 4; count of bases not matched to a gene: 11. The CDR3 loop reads CASSPRRERGYNEQFF. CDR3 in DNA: TGTGCCAGCAGTCCCCGCCGGGAGCGGGGTTACAATGAGCAGTTCTTC.

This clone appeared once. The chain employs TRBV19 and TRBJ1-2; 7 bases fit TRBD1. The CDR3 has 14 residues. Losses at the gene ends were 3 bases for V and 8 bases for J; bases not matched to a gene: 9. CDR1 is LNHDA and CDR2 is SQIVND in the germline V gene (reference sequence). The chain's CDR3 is CASSIGRQGQGYTF. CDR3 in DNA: TGTGCCAGTAGTATTGGGAGACAGGGACAAGGCTACACCTTC.

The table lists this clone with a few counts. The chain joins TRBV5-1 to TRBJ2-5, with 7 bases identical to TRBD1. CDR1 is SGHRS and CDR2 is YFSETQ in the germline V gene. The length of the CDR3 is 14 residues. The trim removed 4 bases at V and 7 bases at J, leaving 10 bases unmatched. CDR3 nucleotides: TGCGCCAGCAGCCCAGACAGGGAGATCGGGACCCAGTACTTC. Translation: CASSPDREIGTQYF.

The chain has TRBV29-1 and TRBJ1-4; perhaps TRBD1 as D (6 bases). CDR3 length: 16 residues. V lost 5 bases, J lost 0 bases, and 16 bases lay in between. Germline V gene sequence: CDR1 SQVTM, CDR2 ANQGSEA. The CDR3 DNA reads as TGCAGCGTTATCCAGGGGACAACTGCAACTAATGAAAAACTGTTTTTT. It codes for CSVIQGTTATNEKLFF.

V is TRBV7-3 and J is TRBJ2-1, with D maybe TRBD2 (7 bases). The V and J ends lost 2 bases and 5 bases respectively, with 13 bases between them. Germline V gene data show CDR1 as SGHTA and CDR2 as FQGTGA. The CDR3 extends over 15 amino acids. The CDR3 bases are TGTGCCAGCAGCTTAGCGGGGGCCATTAACAATGAGCAGTTCTTC. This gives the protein CASSLAGAINNEQFF.

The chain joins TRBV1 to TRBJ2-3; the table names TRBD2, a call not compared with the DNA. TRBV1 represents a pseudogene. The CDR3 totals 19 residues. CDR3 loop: CTSSQDPAASGGASDTQYF. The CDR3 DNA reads TGCACCAGCAGCCAAGATCCTGCAGCTAGCGGGGGGGCGTCAGATACGCAGTATTTT.

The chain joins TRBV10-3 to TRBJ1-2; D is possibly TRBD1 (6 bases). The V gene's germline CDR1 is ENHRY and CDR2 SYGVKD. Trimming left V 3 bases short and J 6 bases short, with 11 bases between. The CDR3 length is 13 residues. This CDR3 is CAISDRGSHGYTF. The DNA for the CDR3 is TGTGCCATCAGTGACAGGGGTAGTCATGGCTACACCTTC.

CDR3 in DNA: TGTGCCAGCAGTGAAACAGAAAACACTGAAGCTTTCTTT. It specifies CASSETENTEAFF. V usage is TRBV6-4 and J usage is TRBJ1-1, with D unclear. Per the germline V gene, CDR1 is MRHNA and CDR2 is SNTAGT. Trimming shortened V by 3 bases and J by 2 bases, and 7 bases separated the two germline ends. The CDR3 runs 13 residues.

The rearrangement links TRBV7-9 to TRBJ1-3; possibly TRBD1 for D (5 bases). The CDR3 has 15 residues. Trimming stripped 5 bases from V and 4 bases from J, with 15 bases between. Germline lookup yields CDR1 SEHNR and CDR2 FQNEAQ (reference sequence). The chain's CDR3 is CASSLRGTRGNTIYF. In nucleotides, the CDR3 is TGTGCCAGCAGCCTTCGCGGGACGCGGGGAAACACCATATATTTT.

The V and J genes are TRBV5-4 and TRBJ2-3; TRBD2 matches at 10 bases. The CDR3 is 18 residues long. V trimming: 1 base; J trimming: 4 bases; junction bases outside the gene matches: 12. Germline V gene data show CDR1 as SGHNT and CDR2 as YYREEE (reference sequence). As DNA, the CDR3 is TGTGCCAGCAGCTTGCCCCTAGTAGCGGGGGGCTATCCAGATACGCAGTATTTT. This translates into CASSLPLVAGGYPDTQYF.

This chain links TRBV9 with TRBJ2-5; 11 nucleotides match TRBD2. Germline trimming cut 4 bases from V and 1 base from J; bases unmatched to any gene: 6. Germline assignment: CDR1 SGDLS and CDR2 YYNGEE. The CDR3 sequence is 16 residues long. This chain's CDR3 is CASSPGTSGSQETQYF. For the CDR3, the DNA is TGTGCCAGCAGCCCAGGGACTAGCGGCAGCCAAGAGACCCAGTACTTC.

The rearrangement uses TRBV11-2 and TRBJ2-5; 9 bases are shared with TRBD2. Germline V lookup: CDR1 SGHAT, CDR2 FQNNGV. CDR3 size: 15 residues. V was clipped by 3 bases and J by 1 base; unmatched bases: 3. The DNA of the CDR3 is TGTGCCAGCAGCTTCGGCGGGGGGGCCCAAGAGACCCAGTACTTC. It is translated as CASSFGGGAQETQYF.

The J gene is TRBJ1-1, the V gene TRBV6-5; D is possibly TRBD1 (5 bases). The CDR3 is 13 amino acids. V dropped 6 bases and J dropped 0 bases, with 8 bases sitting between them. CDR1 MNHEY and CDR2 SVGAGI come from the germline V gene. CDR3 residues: CASRRTLNTEAFF. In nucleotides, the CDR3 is TGTGCCAGCAGAAGGACACTGAACACTGAAGCTTTCTTT.

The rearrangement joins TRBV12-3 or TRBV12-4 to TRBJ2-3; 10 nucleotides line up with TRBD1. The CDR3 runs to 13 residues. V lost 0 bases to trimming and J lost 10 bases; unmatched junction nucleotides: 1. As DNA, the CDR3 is TGTGCCAGCAGTTTAGCCGGACAGGGGGCGCAGTATTTT. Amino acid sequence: CASSLAGQGAQYF.

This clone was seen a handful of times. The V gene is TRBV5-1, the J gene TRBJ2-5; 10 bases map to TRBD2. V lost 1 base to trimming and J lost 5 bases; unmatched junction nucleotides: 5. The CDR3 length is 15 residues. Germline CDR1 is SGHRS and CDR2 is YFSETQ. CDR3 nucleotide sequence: TGCGCCAGCAGCTTGATAAGCGGGGGGGGCGAGACCCAGTACTTC. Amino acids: CASSLISGGGETQYF.

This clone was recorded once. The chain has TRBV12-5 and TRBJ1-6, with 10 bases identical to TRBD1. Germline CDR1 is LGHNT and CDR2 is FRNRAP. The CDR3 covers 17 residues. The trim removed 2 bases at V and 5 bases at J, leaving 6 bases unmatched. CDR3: CASGLIPGQGNNSPLHF. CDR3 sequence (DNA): TGTGCTAGTGGTTTGATTCCGGGACAGGGGAATAATTCACCCCTCCACTTT. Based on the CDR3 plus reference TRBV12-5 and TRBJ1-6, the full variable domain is DARVTQTPRHKVTEMGQEVTMRCQPILGHNTVFWYRQTMMQGLELLAYFRNRAPLDDSGMPKDRFSAEMPDATLATLKIQPSEPRDSAVYFCASGLIPGQGNNSPLHFGNGTRLTVT.

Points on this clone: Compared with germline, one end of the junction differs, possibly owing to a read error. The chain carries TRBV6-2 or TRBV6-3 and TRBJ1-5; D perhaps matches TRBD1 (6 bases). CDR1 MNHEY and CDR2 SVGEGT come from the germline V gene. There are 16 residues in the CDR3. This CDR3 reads CASSYSDPTRGQPQHF. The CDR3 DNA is TGTGCCAGCAGCTACTCCGACCCGACCAGGGGACAGCCCCAGCATTTT.

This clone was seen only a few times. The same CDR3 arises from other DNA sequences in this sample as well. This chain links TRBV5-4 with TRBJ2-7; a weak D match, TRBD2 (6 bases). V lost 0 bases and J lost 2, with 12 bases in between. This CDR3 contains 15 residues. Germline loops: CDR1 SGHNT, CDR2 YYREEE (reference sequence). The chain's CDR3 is CASSLVSGGTYEQYF. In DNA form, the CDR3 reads TGTGCCAGCAGCTTGGTTAGCGGCGGTACCTACGAGCAGTACTTC.

The CDR3 bases are TGTGCCAGCAGTCCCGCCTACGAGCAGTACTTC. This sequence encodes CASSPAYEQYF. The chain uses TRBV12-3 or TRBV12-4 and TRBJ2-7, with unresolved D. The CDR3 has 11 amino acids. The V and J ends lost 5 bases and 2 bases respectively, with 4 bases between them.

This CDR3 reads CARSLCPRGGSGANVLTF. For the CDR3, the DNA is TGTGCCAGAAGCCTCTGCCCGCGGGGGGGCTCTGGGGCCAACGTCCTGACTTTC. The chain has TRBV5-3 and TRBJ2-6, with 9 nucleotides matching TRBD2. TRBV5-3 is designated an ORF whose function remains uncertain. With 4 bases clipped from V and 0 bases from J, the junction kept 8 bases outside the gene matches. CDR3 size: 18 residues.

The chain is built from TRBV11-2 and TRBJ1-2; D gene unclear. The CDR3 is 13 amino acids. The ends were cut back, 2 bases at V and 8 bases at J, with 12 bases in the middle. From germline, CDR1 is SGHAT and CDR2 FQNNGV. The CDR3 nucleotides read TGTGCCAGCAGCTTAAGTCCGTTGGGCGGCTACACCTTC. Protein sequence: CASSLSPLGGYTF.

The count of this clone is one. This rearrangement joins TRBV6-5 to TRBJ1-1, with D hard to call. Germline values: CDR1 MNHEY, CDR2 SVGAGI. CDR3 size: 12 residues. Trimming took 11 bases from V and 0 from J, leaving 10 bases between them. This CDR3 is CACSPMNTEAFF. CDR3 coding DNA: TGTGCCTGTAGCCCCATGAACACTGAAGCTTTCTTT.

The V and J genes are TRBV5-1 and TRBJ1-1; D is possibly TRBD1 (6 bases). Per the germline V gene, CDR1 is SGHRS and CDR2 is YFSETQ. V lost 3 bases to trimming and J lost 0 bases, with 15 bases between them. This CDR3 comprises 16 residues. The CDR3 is CASSSKIDRMNTEAFF. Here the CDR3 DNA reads TGCGCCAGCAGCTCCAAGATAGACAGGATGAACACTGAAGCTTTCTTT. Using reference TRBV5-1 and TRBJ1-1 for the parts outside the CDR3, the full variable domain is KAGVTQTPRYLIKTRGQQVTLSCSPISGHRSVSWYQQTPGQGLQFLFEYFSETQRNKGNFPGRFSGRQFSNSRSEMNVSTLELGDSALYLCASSSKIDRMNTEAFFGQGTRLTVV.

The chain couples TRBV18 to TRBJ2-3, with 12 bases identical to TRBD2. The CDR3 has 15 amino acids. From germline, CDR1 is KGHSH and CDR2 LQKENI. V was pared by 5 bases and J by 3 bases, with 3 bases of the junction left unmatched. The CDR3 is CASSNGLAGTDTQYF. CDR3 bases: TGTGCCAGCTCAAACGGACTAGCGGGAACAGATACGCAGTATTTT.